This entry describes one T cell receptor (beta chain). Its antigen is unidentified. The CDR3 spans 15 residues. Germline assignment: CDR1 MNHNY and CDR2 SVGAGI (reference sequence). Trimming at V came to 4 bases and at J to 4 bases, leaving 9 bases not matched to a gene. Assay used: immunoSEQ multiplex PCR; TCRdb lists only in-frame clones, some missing. This table holds about 59,000 clones, under 75% found once. The record originates from a study of radiotherapy plus CTLA-4 blockade in lung cancer. Turning to the study itself: Objective responses were observed in less than 20% of patients, and disease control was achieved by around 31%.

General study results and limits: Reports state that early shifts in blood T cell clones, with interferon-beta, best predicted response. After radiotherapy and ipilimumab, tumor-derived clones expanded in peripheral blood.

Sequencing was performed on peripheral blood, taken from a patient treated with radiotherapy plus ipilimumab. The receptor's source is a human donor with non-small cell lung cancer whose response to radiotherapy plus ipilimumab could not be evaluated. The rearrangement joins TRBV6-6 to TRBJ1-2, with 7 positions matching TRBD1. The CDR3 is CASSSQTGTGYGYTF. The CDR3 DNA reads as TGTGCCAGCAGTTCCCAGACAGGGACGGGCTATGGCTACACCTTC.